This T cell receptor (beta chain) was retrieved from a study of beta chain features in type 1 diabetes. Points from the study as a whole: Shorter TCRB CDR3s, moderately but significantly so, were found in Type 1 diabetes patients in all four CD4+ subsets.

There are a few counts of this clone. The antigen is undetermined. The CDR3 contains 15 residues. V lost 0 bases and J lost 0, with 10 bases in between. The V gene's germline CDR1 is SGHDT and CDR2 YYEEEE. Reverse transcription of all isolated RNA meant that expressed TCRB transcripts were sequenced. Using immunoSEQ multiplex PCR, the repertoire was profiled, and TCRdb retains in-frame clones only, with some absent. The sample includes about 340,000 clones, roughly 12% seen only once; the top ten take roughly 0.015%. This chain uses TRBV5-6 with TRBJ2-7, with D perhaps TRBD1 (6 bases). This receptor was taken from a woman aged 18-29 years with type 1 diabetes. Sequencing was carried out using naive CD4+ T cells from blood. CDR3 loop: CASSLVTGYSYEQYF. CDR3 nucleotides: TGTGCCAGCAGCTTGGTGACAGGATACTCCTACGAGCAGTACTTC.